The rows below give T cell receptor beta chains drawn from one sample of a study of blood T cell repertoires in COVID-19. Clones were read by immunoSEQ multiplex PCR, and TCRdb kept only the in-frame ones, dropping some. Here the sample spans about 120,000 clones, roughly 77% being singletons. Sequenced: peripheral blood. Source of these receptors: a man in his sixties with active or convalescent COVID-19. Both conserved end residues are part of each CDR3. A D gene is named only where the DNA matches it firmly. Size is stated for part of the rows, as once, few or many counts, or as a class when the clone is expanded.

CDR3 DNA	CDR3 protein	D gene	V gene	clone size	J gene
TGTGCCAGCAGTTTATTGACAGGGAAGCTCCCTGGGGCCAACGTCCTGACTTTC	CASSLLTGKLPGANVLTF	TRBD1	TRBV28	.	TRBJ2-6
TGTGCCAGCAGCCCAAGTGCCAGACAGGGAAATCCCTATGGCTACACCTTC	CASSPSARQGNPYGYTF	TRBD1	TRBV5-4	.	TRBJ1-2
TGTGCCAGCAGCTTTTCCAGGATCTACAATGAGCAGTTCTTC	CASSFSRIYNEQFF	.	TRBV7-9	few	TRBJ2-1
TGTGCCAGCAGCCAAAGCACAGGATTTCAGCCCCAGCATTTT	CASSQSTGFQPQHF	.	TRBV7-8	.	TRBJ1-5
TGTGCCAGCAAGGCCGGGAGATCGGGCACCGGGGAGCTGTTTTTT	CASKAGRSGTGELFF	.	TRBV2	.	TRBJ2-2
TGTGCCAGCAGCCAAGAAGGCGGTCGCTCTGGAAACACCATATATTTT	CASSQEGGRSGNTIYF	.	TRBV4-2	.	TRBJ1-3
TGTGCCAGCAGCGGAGGGGTCGAGCAGTACTTC	CASSGGVEQYF	.	TRBV11-2	.	TRBJ2-7
TGTGCCAGCAGTTTAATGGCAGGGGGTGGCTACACCTTC	CASSLMAGGGYTF	TRBD1	TRBV12-3/TRBV12-4	.	TRBJ1-2
TGTGCCAGCTGCGAGTCAAGCTACAATGAGCAGTTCTTC	CASCESSYNEQFF	.	TRBV18	.	TRBJ2-1
TGCGCCAGCAGCCAACAGGGGCTAACCCCCACAGATACGCAGTATTTT	CASSQQGLTPTDTQYF	.	TRBV4-3	.	TRBJ2-3
TGTGCCAGCAGCTTAGGAGGGGGGACAGGGAGTGGCTACACCTTC	CASSLGGGTGSGYTF	TRBD1	TRBV7-2	.	TRBJ1-2
TGTGCCAGCAGTACCCGGGACAGGGGGCTCCGGAACACTGAAGCTTTCTTT	CASSTRDRGLRNTEAFF	TRBD1	TRBV6-2/TRBV6-3	.	TRBJ1-1
TGTGCCAGTAGTCTGAGCGGGAGCTTCACAGATACGCAGTATTTT	CASSLSGSFTDTQYF	TRBD2	TRBV19	.	TRBJ2-3
TGTGCCAGCAGGGCAAGTACCGCGGGGGTCGGTTACGAGCAGTACTTC	CASRASTAGVGYEQYF	TRBD2	TRBV2	.	TRBJ2-7
TGTGCCAGTAGTATAGGAACAGGGCTGAATTCACCCCTCCACTTT	CASSIGTGLNSPLHF	.	TRBV19	.	TRBJ1-6
TGTGCCAGCAGCTCAAACCCACAGGGGCCCCCCGGGGAGCTGTTTTTT	CASSSNPQGPPGELFF	TRBD1	TRBV9	few	TRBJ2-2
TGTGCCAGCAGCCCCGCGGGGGGCACAGATACGCAGTATTTT	CASSPAGGTDTQYF	TRBD2	TRBV7-3	few	TRBJ2-3
TGCGCCAGCAGCCAAGGGCCAGGGAGGGACACTGAAGCTTTCTTT	CASSQGPGRDTEAFF	.	TRBV4-1	.	TRBJ1-1
TGTGCCAGCAGCGTGGAATCGACTTCCTACAATGAGCAGTTCTTC	CASSVESTSYNEQFF	.	TRBV9	.	TRBJ2-1
TGTGCCAGCAGCCTACAGGGCTACGAGCAGTACTTC	CASSLQGYEQYF	.	TRBV7-9	.	TRBJ2-7
TGCGCCAGCAGCCCAGGTTACGGGACAGCCTACAATGAGCAGTTCTTC	CASSPGYGTAYNEQFF	TRBD1	TRBV4-1	once	TRBJ2-1
TGTGCCAGCAGCTTCCGGGACAGACAAGGGGATCAAGAGACCCAGTACTTC	CASSFRDRQGDQETQYF	TRBD1	TRBV5-5	few	TRBJ2-5
TGTGCCAGCAGCCAAGTATGCCTAGAGCGGTTCTTC	CASSQVCLERFF	.	TRBV3-1/TRBV3-2	.	TRBJ2-1
TGTGCCAGCAGCTTGCTCCTAGCGGCGGGGGGGCAGTTCTTC	CASSLLLAAGGQFF	TRBD2	TRBV5-4	.	TRBJ2-1
TGCGCCAGCAGCCCCAGTTGGGGCGGCGGAAACACCATATATTTT	CASSPSWGGGNTIYF	.	TRBV5-1	once	TRBJ1-3
TGTGCCAGCAGTTCTTGGACTAGCCAGGGCACAGATACGCAGTATTTT	CASSSWTSQGTDTQYF	TRBD2	TRBV27	once	TRBJ2-3
TGCAGCGTTGGAGTCTACGAGCAGTACTTC	CSVGVYEQYF	.	TRBV29-1	.	TRBJ2-7
TGCAGCGCACAGGCGGGGGGAAACGCTAATGAAAAACTGTTTTTT	CSAQAGGNANEKLFF	.	TRBV29-1	few	TRBJ1-4
TGTGCCAGCAGTGAACCCCAGGGGACCAAAAACATTCAGTACTTC	CASSEPQGTKNIQYF	.	TRBV6-1	.	TRBJ2-4
TGTGCCAGCAGCCGTTTTAGCGAGTTATCAGAGACCCAGTACTTC	CASSRFSELSETQYF	.	TRBV7-2	.	TRBJ2-5
TGTGCCAGCAGCTTAGATCGCGGAGGACTCTCTGGAAACACCATATATTTT	CASSLDRGGLSGNTIYF	.	TRBV11-3	.	TRBJ1-3
TGTGCCAGTTCAGAGGCAGATACGCAGTATTTT	CASSEADTQYF	.	TRBV19	once	TRBJ2-3
TGTGCCAGCAGTTTACCCTTCGACGGGAGGCATGAGCAGTTCTTC	CASSLPFDGRHEQFF	TRBD2	TRBV28	.	TRBJ2-1
TGCGCCAGCAACCGACAGGGCCCGAACACCGGGGAGCTGTTTTTT	CASNRQGPNTGELFF	TRBD1	TRBV23-1	.	TRBJ2-2
TGTGCCAGTAGTATACGGCGGGAGGCAGATACGCAGTATTTT	CASSIRREADTQYF	TRBD2	TRBV19	.	TRBJ2-3
TGTGCCAGCAGGGGACAGTTCTACGAGCAGTACTTC	CASRGQFYEQYF	TRBD1	TRBV2	.	TRBJ2-7
TGTGCCACCTCCCTGGATACAGCAAATCAGCATTTT	CATSLDTANQHF	.	TRBV15	.	TRBJ1-5
TGTGCCAGCAGCCGTGACAGGTCCTACGAGCAGTACTTC	CASSRDRSYEQYF	.	TRBV4-2	few	TRBJ2-7
TGTGCCACCAGTGATCCTACTAGCGGGAGAACCTACAATGAGCAGTTCTTC	CATSDPTSGRTYNEQFF	TRBD2	TRBV24-1	.	TRBJ2-1
TGTGCCAGCAGCCCAACAGGGGTCGGGGCCAACGTCCTGACTTTC	CASSPTGVGANVLTF	TRBD1	TRBV6-5	.	TRBJ2-6
TGCGCCAGCAGCCAAGATCGAAGCGTAGGCAGGGGAAGAAACAATGAGCAGTTCTTC	CASSQDRSVGRGRNNEQFF	.	TRBV4-1	.	TRBJ2-1
TGTGCCACCGACCAGGGAGATACGCAGTATTTT	CATDQGDTQYF	.	TRBV24-1	.	TRBJ2-3
TGTGCCAGCAGACCCAGGGGACCCTACAATGAGCAGTTCTTC	CASRPRGPYNEQFF	.	TRBV27	.	TRBJ2-1
TGTGCCAGCAGCCGAAATTTTCTAGCGGGAGAGACCCAGTACTTC	CASSRNFLAGETQYF	TRBD2	TRBV28	.	TRBJ2-5
TGCAGCGTCGACGGACTAGCGGGTGACAATGAGCAGTTCTTC	CSVDGLAGDNEQFF	TRBD2	TRBV29-1	few	TRBJ2-1
TGTGCCAGCAGCATAGCGGGAGGGCCCAACAATGAGCAGTTCTTC	CASSIAGGPNNEQFF	TRBD2	TRBV5-4	few	TRBJ2-1
TGTGCCAGCAGCTTTTCCCCGCGGGCAGGACAGGGCTATGGCTACACCTTC	CASSFSPRAGQGYGYTF	TRBD1	TRBV7-6	.	TRBJ1-2
TGCGCCAGCAGCTCTCTCCTGACAGGGGGTTCGGGAGAGCAGTACTTC	CASSSLLTGGSGEQYF	TRBD1	TRBV5-1	many	TRBJ2-7
TGTGCCAGCAGGGGGGACATCGGGCAGCCCCAGCATTTT	CASRGDIGQPQHF	.	TRBV2	.	TRBJ1-5
TGTGCCTGGAGTAGTACCGATACCGGGCCCCAGCATTTT	CAWSSTDTGPQHF	.	TRBV30	.	TRBJ1-5
TGTGCCAGCAGCGCTTCATCTGGCCCGGATACGCAGTATTTT	CASSASSGPDTQYF	.	TRBV7-2	.	TRBJ2-3
TGTGCCAGTAGTCCGGGGGTCCGGGACGAGCAGTTCTTC	CASSPGVRDEQFF	.	TRBV19	.	TRBJ2-1
TGCGCCAGCAGCTTGGGCGGGAGAGCCGGGGAGCTGTTTTTT	CASSLGGRAGELFF	TRBD2	TRBV5-1	.	TRBJ2-2
TGTGCCAGCAGCTTGTTAGGGGCGGACGAGCAGTACTTC	CASSLLGADEQYF	.	TRBV5-4	.	TRBJ2-7
TGTGCCAGCAGCTCCTCAGACAGGGCAGGTACTGAAGCTTTCTTT	CASSSSDRAGTEAFF	TRBD1	TRBV5-4	.	TRBJ1-1
TGTGCCACCAGCAGAGGGGACAGAAACACTGAAGCTTTCTTT	CATSRGDRNTEAFF	TRBD1	TRBV15	few	TRBJ1-1
TGTGCCAGCAGCCATCCGGACAGGGCCCCCATGAAGCAGTACTTC	CASSHPDRAPMKQYF	TRBD1	TRBV14	.	TRBJ2-7
TGTGCCAGCAGCTTGGGACTAGCGGACCCAAGGACAGATACGCAGTATTTT	CASSLGLADPRTDTQYF	TRBD2	TRBV7-2	.	TRBJ2-3
TGTGCCAGCAGCCTCTCGCAGGTCGGGACCCAGTACTTC	CASSLSQVGTQYF	.	TRBV14	.	TRBJ2-5